A selection of T cell receptor beta chains follows, all from one sample in a study of shared clonotypes between healthy human individuals. Libraries were prepared by immunoSEQ multiplex PCR; TCRdb keeps only in-frame clonotypes and omits some of them. This table has a few million clones, approximately 93% appearing once. Sequenced: naive CD4+ T cells from PBMCs. All receptors derive from a man between 18 and 35 years old in good health. Some clones in this sample may be carry-over from other donors' samples. The CDR3 runs from the conserved cysteine through the conserved F or W. A D gene is named only where the DNA matches it firmly. Some rows mark clone size as missing; the rest say once, few, many or name a class of expanded clone.

clone_size	d_call	j_call	v_call	cdr3_aa	cdr3_nt
NA	NA	TRBJ1-5	TRBV6-1	CASRIQGNQPQHF	TGTGCCAGCAGGATACAGGGCAATCAGCCCCAGCATTTT
NA	TRBD1	TRBJ1-1	TRBV9	CASSTSTGVGTEAFF	TGTGCCAGCAGCACGTCGACAGGGGTGGGCACTGAAGCTTTCTTT
NA	TRBD2	TRBJ2-5	TRBV18	CASSVGLAGLQETQYF	TGTGCCAGCTCGGTGGGACTAGCGGGCCTGCAAGAGACCCAGTACTTC
NA	TRBD2	TRBJ2-7	TRBV4-2	CASSQILAGVGYEQYF	TGTGCCAGCAGCCAAATACTAGCGGGAGTAGGGTACGAGCAGTACTTC
NA	NA	TRBJ2-7	TRBV10-1	CASSESGIEQYF	TGCGCCAGCAGTGAGTCCGGGATCGAGCAGTACTTC
NA	NA	TRBJ2-3	TRBV9	CASSARTSADTQYF	TGTGCCAGCAGCGCTCGTACTAGTGCAGATACGCAGTATTTT
NA	NA	TRBJ2-7	TRBV9	CASNQDGGYEQYF	TGTGCCAGCAACCAGGACGGAGGCTACGAGCAGTACTTC
NA	TRBD2	TRBJ2-7	TRBV29-1	CSVGVAGGIDLQQYF	TGCAGCGTTGGTGTAGCGGGCGGGATAGATCTCCAGCAGTACTTC
NA	TRBD2	TRBJ2-7	TRBV2	CATFRASGSNYEQYF	TGTGCCACCTTCAGAGCTAGCGGGAGCAACTACGAGCAGTACTTC
NA	NA	TRBJ1-2	TRBV7-9	CASSLVRGDGYTF	TGTGCCAGCAGCTTAGTACGCGGGGATGGCTACACCTTC
few	TRBD1	TRBJ1-5	TRBV6-4	CATPGRPGQGKLNSNQPQHF	TGTGCCACCCCTGGCAGGCCGGGACAGGGTAAATTGAACAGCAATCAGCCCCAGCATTTT
NA	NA	TRBJ1-4	TRBV4-1	CASSTRTVDMEKLFF	TGCGCCAGCAGCACCCGGACAGTGGATATGGAAAAACTGTTTTTT
NA	NA	TRBJ1-1	TRBV11-1	CASSSVAFTEAFF	TGTGCCAGCAGCTCCGTCGCCTTCACTGAAGCTTTCTTT
NA	NA	TRBJ2-1	TRBV11-3	CASSWGGNYNEQFF	TGTGCCAGCAGCTGGGGCGGTAACTACAATGAGCAGTTCTTC
NA	TRBD1	TRBJ2-2	TRBV19	CASSSPGQSTGELFF	TGTGCCAGTAGTTCCCCGGGACAGAGCACCGGGGAGCTGTTTTTT
NA	TRBD1	TRBJ1-1	TRBV5-1	CASSWEWDSAAFF	TGCGCCAGCAGCTGGGAATGGGACAGTGCGGCTTTCTTT
NA	NA	TRBJ2-5	TRBV10-3	CATQPIQGQETQYF	TGTGCCACCCAACCCATCCAGGGGCAAGAGACCCAGTACTTC